This T cell receptor (beta chain) came from a study of blood T cell repertoires in COVID-19. About the research overall: Samples taken during acute and convalescent COVID-19 were collected in the United States, Italy and Spain.

Per the original methods: Reference gene primer amplification gave nucleated cell count estimates. Only in-frame clones appear in the TCRdb table, and some are missing; sequencing was by immunoSEQ multiplex PCR. D and trimming come from the DNA, and the V and J calls and clone size come from that table. The table shows around 94,000 clones, with 91% occurring only once. V was cut by 0 bases and J by 1 base, with 16 bases left in between. Germline CDR1 and CDR2: SGHDT and YYEEEE. This CDR3 has 17 amino acids. This chain connects TRBV5-6 to TRBJ1-1, with no clear D. This sequence was found in a man between 18 and 29 years old with acute or convalescent COVID-19. Source material: peripheral blood. The CDR3: CASSLDRSRSANTEAFF. For the CDR3, the DNA is TGTGCCAGCAGCTTGGACCGATCGAGGTCAGCGAACACTGAAGCTTTCTTT.